Listed here is a single T cell receptor (beta chain). At least ten counts were recorded for this clone. Its binding antigen is unknown. The CDR3 end falls 3 residues outside the read, so it is completed with the germline J gene. The source of the sample is a study of T cell clonality in common variable immunodeficiency (dated by TCRdb to 2013 to 2016). Equivalent amounts of genomic DNA from CVID and control samples were used as sequencing input. For every sample, a 60 bp segment covering the rearranged TCRbeta CDR3 region was amplified and then sequenced. The immunoSEQ assay, a bias-corrected multiplex PCR with high-throughput sequencing, was employed for TCRbeta amplification. The original methods were these. Every unique nucleotide sequence was considered a clone and was annotated with V, D and J genes, copy number and frequency. Sequences were labeled productive if in frame, and non-productive if out of frame or containing stop codons. As previously described, clonality was calculated on the basis of Shannon's entropy. Mean CDR3 Kyte-Doolittle hydropathy was derived from the predicted amino acid sequences of productive clones. Using the R hclust function, scaled V gene usage was clustered hierarchically with Manhattan distance and complete linkage. To assess clone sharing by CDR3 amino acid sequence, 12 repertoires per group were resampled over 100 rounds. The repertoires were searched for 55 to 75 published EBV-specific TCRbeta sequences and almost 250 published CMV-specific TCRbeta sequences. Two CVID samples yielding fewer than 10,000 sequences were excluded from analysis, leaving under 45 CVID repertoires. The clones in this table, taken by TCRdb from immuneACCESS, are in-frame only. Not every clone is retained; where verified, under half of the shortfall comes from an unresolved V gene, and the cause of the rest is unknown. V, J and clone size are taken as reported in that table, and D and trimming were inferred from the DNA itself. This sample has roughly 58,000 clones, none of them a singleton. About 5% of the sample is in the top ten clones.

CDR1 and CDR2, per the germline V gene, are SGHDT and YYEEEE. V and J lose 4 bases and 5 bases, and a span of 12 bases separates them. The CDR3, from cysteine to phenylalanine, totals 13 residues. Of the CDR3's DNA, 30 bases were read; they are in frame from base 1. Paper-wide results and their limitations: Differences among patients in the CVID cohort limited the correlations between repertoire features and clinical complications. According to the authors, figuring out what caused the increased clonality in CVID would require sequencing the repertoires of T cell subpopulations. Reportedly, TCRbeta sequences from CVID had fewer deletions and N-nucleotide insertions, and highly modified clones with 13 or more V deletions were absent from CVID. Compared with healthy controls, CVID subjects showed increased TCRbeta clonality (t-test p = 0.018), a feature most characteristic of about a third of subjects. Healthy controls shared more TCRbeta clones with each other than CVID subjects shared among themselves (p < 0.0001). Even though DNA input was the same, control samples had an average of around 78,000 unique sequences each, compared with about 32,000 in CVID samples.

Predominantly Caucasian heritage was noted among both the CVID patients and the healthy controls. From each donor, roughly 4.5 to 8 ml of heparinized peripheral whole blood was collected. TCRbeta CDR3 repertoires were sequenced from genomic DNA of adults with common variable immune deficiency (CVID) and healthy adult controls. The control group was made up of approximately 22 healthy adult volunteers (10 male and about twelve female) whose ages ranged from 23 to 66 years, with a mean age of almost 35. To isolate peripheral blood mononuclear cells, diluted blood was subjected to density centrifugation over Hypaque 1077 or Ficoll-Paque. Genomic DNA was extracted from unsorted mononuclear cells by Qiagen column purification or by a centrifugation-based method.

The sequencing sample was made of peripheral blood mononuclear cells. The rearrangement joined TRBV5-6 to TRBJ2-5; 5 matching bases give a weak D call of TRBD2. The sequence derives from a person aged 18 to 75 in good health. The DNA read from the CDR3 is TGTGCCAGCAGCATCGGGGTGTGGGAGACC. This is translated as CASSIGVWET. The full CDR3 protein is CASSIGVWETQYF.